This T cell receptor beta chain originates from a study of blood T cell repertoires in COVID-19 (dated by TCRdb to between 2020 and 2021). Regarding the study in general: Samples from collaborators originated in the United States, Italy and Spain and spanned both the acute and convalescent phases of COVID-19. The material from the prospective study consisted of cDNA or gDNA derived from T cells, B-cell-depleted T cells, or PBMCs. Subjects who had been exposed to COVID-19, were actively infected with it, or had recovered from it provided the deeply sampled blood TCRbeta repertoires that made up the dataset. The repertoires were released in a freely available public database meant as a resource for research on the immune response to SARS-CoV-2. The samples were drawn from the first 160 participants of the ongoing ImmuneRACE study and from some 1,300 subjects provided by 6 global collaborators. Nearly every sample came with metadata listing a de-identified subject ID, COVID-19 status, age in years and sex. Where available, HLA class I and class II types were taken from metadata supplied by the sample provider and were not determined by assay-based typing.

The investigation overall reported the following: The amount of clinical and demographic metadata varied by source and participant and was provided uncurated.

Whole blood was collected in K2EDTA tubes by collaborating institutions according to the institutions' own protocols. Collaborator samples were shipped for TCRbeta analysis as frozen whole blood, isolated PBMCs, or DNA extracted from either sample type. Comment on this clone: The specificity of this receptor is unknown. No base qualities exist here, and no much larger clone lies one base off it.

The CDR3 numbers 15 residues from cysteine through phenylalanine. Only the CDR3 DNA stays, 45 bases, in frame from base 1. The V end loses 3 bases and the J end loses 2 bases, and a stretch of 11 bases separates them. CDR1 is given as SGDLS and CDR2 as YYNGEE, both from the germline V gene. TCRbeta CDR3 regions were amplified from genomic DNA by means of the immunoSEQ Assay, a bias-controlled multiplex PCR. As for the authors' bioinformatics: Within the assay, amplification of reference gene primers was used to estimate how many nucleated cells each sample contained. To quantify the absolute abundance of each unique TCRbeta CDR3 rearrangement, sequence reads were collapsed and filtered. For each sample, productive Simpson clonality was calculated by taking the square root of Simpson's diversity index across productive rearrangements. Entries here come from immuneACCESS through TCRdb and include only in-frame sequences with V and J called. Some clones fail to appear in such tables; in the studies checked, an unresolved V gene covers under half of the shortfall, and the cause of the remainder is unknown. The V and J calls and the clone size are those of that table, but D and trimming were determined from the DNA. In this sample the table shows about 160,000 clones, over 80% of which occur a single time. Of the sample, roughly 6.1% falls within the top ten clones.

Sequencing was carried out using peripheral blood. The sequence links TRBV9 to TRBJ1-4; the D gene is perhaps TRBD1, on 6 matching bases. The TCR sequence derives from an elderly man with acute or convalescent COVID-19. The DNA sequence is TGTGCCAGCAGCGCCACAGGGAAGACTAATGAAAAACTGTTTTTT. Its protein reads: CASSATGKTNEKLFF. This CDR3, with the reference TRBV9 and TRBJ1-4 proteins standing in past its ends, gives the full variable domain DSGVTQTPKHLITATGQRVTLRCSPRSGDLSVYWYQQSLDQGLQFLIQYYNGEERAKGNILERFSAQQFPDLHSELNLSSLELGDSALYFCASSATGKTNEKLFFGSGTQLSVL.